This T cell receptor (beta chain) was sequenced during a study of neurological immune-mediated disorders. PBMCs numbering 2 million and stored at -80 C yielded the unsorted libraries. Study-level points and caveats: Multiple sclerosis was found to have the least TCR clonal expansion, below healthy controls, and HTLV-1-associated myelopathy the most.

The output of every sequencing run, over 180 million TCR-beta sequences, came from 15-18 subjects. From the 5' RACE reads, TCRdb called clonotypes with MiXCR, one entry per CDR3 protein. The sample lists about 84,000 distinct CDR3 sequences, under 13% occurring once. This clonotype has ten or more counts. Its specificity is unknown. The sequencing sample was made of PBMCs. The sequence derives from a man aged 40-49 years in good health.

The CDR3 region has the DNA TGTGCCAGCAGCTTAACGGGACTAGCTGGCGAGCAGTACTTC. This translates into CASSLTGLAGEQYF. V gene TRBV7-3 combines with J gene TRBJ2-7, with 9 bases aligning to TRBD2. CDR1 is SGHTA, CDR2 FQGTGA, per germline. This CDR3 comprises 14 residues. J was trimmed by 6 bases and V by 0 bases; bases with no gene match: 3.